The 32 T cell receptor beta chains below were found in one sample sequenced in a study of T cell repertoires in cytomegalovirus infection. From the reads, TCRdb called clonotypes with MiXCR, one entry per CDR3 protein. The sample yields 500,000 to 600,000 distinct CDR3 sequences, about 15% seen once. The specimen sequenced was CD8+ T cells from PBMCs. The receptors here all came from a human donor in good health (CMV status not recorded). Some clones in this sample may be carry-over from other donors' samples.

V and J are TRBV15 and TRBJ1-2; 8 nucleotides line up with TRBD1. Germline CDR1 is LNHNV and CDR2 is YYDKDF (reference sequence). Trimming took 3 bases from V and 5 from J; bases not matched to a gene: 8. The CDR3 is 15 amino acids. CDR3 in DNA: TGTGCCACCAGCAGTCTTATGGGACAGGTGTATGGCTACACCTTC. Translation: CATSSLMGQVYGYTF.

This clonotype was observed at least ten times. This sequence joins TRBV12-3 or TRBV12-4 and TRBJ2-7; D is tentatively TRBD1 or TRBD2 (5 bases each). V lost 6 bases and J 2 bases, leaving 14 bases between the germline ends. CDR3 size: 14 residues. The CDR3 protein is CASRHRDGPYEQYF. In nucleotides, the CDR3 is TGTGCCAGCAGGCACCGGGACGGTCCCTACGAGCAGTACTTC.

This clonotype was observed many times. This chain joins TRBV29-1 and TRBJ2-7; a possible D gene is TRBD1 (5 bases). Germline V gene sequence: CDR1 SQVTM, CDR2 ANQGSEA. The CDR3 has 12 residues. Trimming pared 4 bases from V and 0 bases from J, leaving 7 bases between. The CDR3 region is CSVGDSSYEQYF. The CDR3 DNA reads as TGCAGCGTTGGTGACAGCTCCTACGAGCAGTACTTC.

The chain has TRBV4-1 and TRBJ2-2; 11 bases are shared with TRBD2. Per germline, CDR1 MGHRA and CDR2 YSYEKL. V was clipped by 1 base and J by 8 bases; unmatched bases: 3. The CDR3 is 15 residues long. The CDR3 here is CASSQGLAGRGELFF. The CDR3 coding sequence is TGCGCCAGCAGCCAAGGACTAGCGGGACGAGGGGAGCTGTTTTTT.

The chain carries TRBV28 and TRBJ1-2; a possible D gene is TRBD1 (6 bases). The CDR3 has 14 residues. Germline-derived CDR1 and CDR2 are MDHEN and SYDVKM. With 7 bases removed from V and 4 bases from J, the gap between germline ends came to 16 bases. CDR3 protein: CASTLEGGIYGYTF. In DNA form, the CDR3 reads TGTGCCAGCACCCTCGAGGGGGGAATCTATGGCTACACCTTC.

This clonotype was observed many times. This chain connects TRBV6-1 to TRBJ2-7, with D perhaps TRBD1 (6 bases). The CDR3 spans 13 residues. Germline loops: CDR1 MNHNS, CDR2 SASEGT. With 8 bases removed from V and 2 bases from J, the gap between germline ends came to 13 bases. The DNA of the CDR3 is TGTGCCAGCTTAGGTACAGGGACCTACGAGCAGTACTTC. Translating it yields CASLGTGTYEQYF.

As to this clonotype: A read error may explain this, as a much larger clone is one base away. The conserved phenylalanine or tryptophan normally closing the CDR3 is absent here, so this likely arose from a read error. The gene calls are TRBV5-6 and TRBJ2-1; TRBD1 might be the D (5 bases). The CDR3 sequence is 14 residues long. The V and J ends lost 1 base and 4 bases respectively, with 9 bases between them. CDR1 is SGHDT and CDR2 is YYEEEE in the germline V gene. The DNA of the CDR3 is TGTGCCAGCAGCTTGTCTGACAGTTACAATGAGCAGTTCTAC. Its protein product is CASSLSDSYNEQFY.

This clonotype was counted only a few times. The chain is built from TRBV2 and TRBJ1-4; a possible D gene is TRBD1 (5 bases). Per germline, CDR1 SNHLY and CDR2 FYNNEI. V dropped 6 bases and J dropped 2 bases, with 13 bases sitting between them. The CDR3 has 15 amino acids. The chain's CDR3 is CASRAGFSTNEKLFF. The CDR3 nucleotides are TGTGCCAGCAGGGCAGGGTTCAGCACTAATGAAAAACTGTTTTTT.

In its sample, this clonotype was seen once. The J gene is TRBJ2-3, the V gene TRBV20-1, with a weak D call TRBD1 (6 bases). This CDR3 spans 16 amino acids. V lost 0 bases and J 4 bases, leaving 17 bases between the germline ends. Germline V gene sequence: CDR1 DFQATT, CDR2 SNEGSKA (reference sequence). The CDR3 nucleotides read TGCAGTGCTAGAGATCTCTGGGGGACACCTCCAGATACGCAGTATTTT. It yields the protein CSARDLWGTPPDTQYF.

The J gene is TRBJ2-1, the V gene TRBV6-2 or TRBV6-3; 8 bases line up with TRBD2. The length of the CDR3 is 15 residues. V dropped 7 bases and J dropped 1; count of bases not matched to a gene: 6. The germline V gene encodes CDR1 MNHEY and CDR2 SVGEGT. CDR3 protein: CASKGERESYNEQFF. The CDR3 DNA reads TGTGCCAGCAAGGGAGAGCGGGAGTCCTACAATGAGCAGTTCTTC.

This clonotype was picked up many times. This rearrangement joins TRBV12-3 or TRBV12-4 to TRBJ1-2; a possible D gene is TRBD1 (5 bases). The CDR3 length is 15 residues. V dropped 6 bases and J dropped 4 bases, with 18 bases sitting between them. The CDR3 is CASRHSPTAFYGYTF. In nucleotides, the CDR3 is TGTGCCAGCAGGCACTCCCCGACAGCCTTCTATGGCTACACCTTC.

This clonotype was seen more than once but under ten times. The chain recombines TRBV4-1 with TRBJ2-7; D remains ambiguous. Trimming left V 0 bases short and J 0 bases short, with 9 bases between. Per the germline V gene, CDR1 is MGHRA and CDR2 is YSYEKL. This CDR3 region has 15 residues. The CDR3 bases are TGCGCCAGCAGCCAAGAACCCCAGAGCTCCTACGAGCAGTACTTC. Translation gives CASSQEPQSSYEQYF.

Ten or more counts support this clonotype. The rearrangement links TRBV27 to TRBJ2-7; D unresolved. CDR3 size: 13 residues. The ends were cut back, 3 bases at V and 2 bases at J, with 8 bases in the middle. The germline CDR1 and CDR2 sequences are MNHEY and SMNVEV (reference sequence). CDR3 loop: CASSFDTTYEQYF. In DNA form, the CDR3 reads TGTGCCAGCAGTTTCGACACCACCTACGAGCAGTACTTC.

This clonotype occurred many times. This rearrangement joins TRBV27 to TRBJ1-1, with D perhaps TRBD1 (6 bases). The CDR3 consists of 14 residues. Looked up from germline, CDR1 is MNHEY and CDR2 is SMNVEV (reference sequence). V lost 0 bases and J 1 base, leaving 6 bases between the germline ends. The CDR3 region is CASSLSRGNTEAFF. In DNA form, the CDR3 reads TGTGCCAGCAGTTTATCCAGGGGGAACACTGAAGCTTTCTTT.

This clonotype occurred many times. J is TRBJ1-6 and V is TRBV7-9; D remains ambiguous. V was pared by 1 base and J by 8 bases, with 0 bases between. Germline V gene lookup returns CDR1 SEHNR and CDR2 FQNEAQ (reference sequence). The CDR3 covers 11 residues. CDR3 bases: TGTGCCAGCAGCTTAGATTCACCCCTCCACTTT. Its protein product is CASSLDSPLHF.

Ten or more counts support this clonotype. DNA for the CDR3: TGTGCCAGCAGCTCGGGAGAGAGCTATGGCTACACCTTC. As protein: CASSSGESYGYTF. This chain connects TRBV7-9 to TRBJ1-2, with no clear D. Trimming left V 4 bases short and J 4 bases short, with 10 bases between. The CDR3 consists of 13 residues. Germline V lookup: CDR1 SEHNR, CDR2 FQNEAQ (reference sequence).

This chain uses TRBV5-1 with TRBJ2-3; TRBD2 matches 15 bases. The CDR3 has 16 residues. Germline V gene sequence: CDR1 SGHRS, CDR2 YFSETQ. Germline trimming cut 3 bases from V and 5 bases from J; bases unmatched to any gene: 4. The CDR3 sequence: CASSWTSGRAVDTQYF. Here the CDR3 DNA reads TGCGCCAGCAGCTGGACTAGCGGGAGGGCCGTAGATACGCAGTATTTT.

This clonotype has a count of ten or more. This sequence joins TRBV28 and TRBJ2-5, with TRBD2 identical over 9 bases. There are 17 residues in the CDR3. The junction had 12 bases not matched to a gene; V was cut back by 5 bases and J by 2 bases. Germline CDR1 is MDHEN and CDR2 is SYDVKM. The CDR3 DNA reads as TGTGCCAGCAGTCCCGGGACTAGCTTTGGAGGACAAGAGACCCAGTACTTC. Translated, it gives CASSPGTSFGGQETQYF.

The V gene is TRBV27, the J gene TRBJ2-1; 7 bases map to TRBD1. From germline, CDR1 is MNHEY and CDR2 SMNVEV (reference sequence). The J segment lost 8 bases and the V segment lost 6 bases, leaving 7 bases of the junction unmatched. This CDR3 contains 13 residues. DNA for the CDR3: TGTGCCAGCAGCTACAGGGGTCGCTATGAGCAGTTCTTC. It encodes CASSYRGRYEQFF.

The chain uses TRBV23-1 and TRBJ1-5; no firm D call. TRBV23-1 is sorted into the ORF group, with uncertain function. Trimming left V 0 bases short and J 1 base short, with 7 bases between. This CDR3 has 15 amino acids. The CDR3: CASSQSPPSNQPQHF. As DNA, the CDR3 is TGCGCCAGCAGTCAATCCCCCCCGAGCAATCAGCCCCAGCATTTT.

This clonotype was counted ten times or more. The chain links TRBV11-2 to TRBJ2-7, with D perhaps matching TRBD1 (7 bases). Trimming removed 5 bases from V and 5 bases from J, with 13 bases in between. CDR3 length: 13 residues. CDR1 and CDR2 from the germline V gene are SGHAT and FQNNGV. The CDR3 is CASSGWRGHEQYF. CDR3 DNA sequence: TGTGCCAGCAGCGGATGGAGGGGGCACGAGCAGTACTTC.

Remarks on this clonotype: Possible read error: a much larger clone is one base away. The CDR3 region has the DNA TGTGCCAGCAGTTACAGTGCGTGGCACGAGCAGTACTTC. Encoded protein: CASSYSAWHEQYF. The chain carries TRBV6-6 and TRBJ2-7; D gene uncertain. V was trimmed by 2 bases and J by 5 bases, leaving 10 bases between them. The germline CDR1 and CDR2 sequences are MNHNY and SVGAGI (reference sequence). This CDR3 has 13 residues.

This clonotype showed up just a few times. This sequence joins TRBV29-1 and TRBJ2-7; D remains ambiguous. Trimming took off 0 bases at V and 4 bases at J, with 22 bases between the two ends. The CDR3 is made up of 17 amino acids. Germline V gene sequence: CDR1 SQVTM, CDR2 ANQGSEA. The CDR3 DNA is TGCAGCGTTGAAGATCCCAGCAGGACCGCATCTCCTTACGAGCAGTACTTC. Residues: CSVEDPSRTASPYEQYF.

The gene calls are TRBV20-1 and TRBJ2-5; 7 nucleotides line up with TRBD1. The CDR3 runs 15 residues. The germline gives CDR1 DFQATT, CDR2 SNEGSKA (reference sequence). Trimming at V came to 3 bases and at J to 1 base, leaving 8 bases not matched to a gene. The CDR3: CSARKGTAIQETQYF. CDR3 in DNA: TGCAGTGCTAGGAAAGGGACAGCCATCCAAGAGACCCAGTACTTC.

As for this clonotype: At one of its ends the junction is not consistent with the germline gene, which may arise from a read error. The chain combines TRBV7-2 with TRBJ1-1; 8 bases line up with TRBD1. The CDR3 spans 15 residues. Germline-derived CDR1 and CDR2 are SGHTA and FQGNSA. In nucleotides, the CDR3 is TGTGCCAGCAGCTTAGTTCAGGGGGCAGGGACTGAAGATTTCTTT. This sequence encodes CASSLVQGAGTEDFF.

The rearrangement joins TRBV27 to TRBJ2-5; tentatively, D is TRBD1 or TRBD2 (6 bases each). This CDR3 has 13 amino acids. Deletions cut 1 base from V and 5 bases from J, with 8 bases between. CDR1 MNHEY and CDR2 SMNVEV come from the germline V gene (reference sequence). CDR3 region: CASSLWRGETQYF. In nucleotides, the CDR3 is TGTGCCAGCAGTTTATGGAGGGGGGAGACCCAGTACTTC.

J is TRBJ2-1 and V is TRBV27; D tentatively reads TRBD1 or TRBD2 (5 bases each). Trimming cost V 2 bases and J 6 bases, with 8 bases left between them. The CDR3 spans 13 residues. Germline V gives CDR1 MNHEY, CDR2 SMNVEV (reference sequence). In nucleotides, the CDR3 is TGTGCCAGCAGTTTAAGGGACGCCAATGAGCAGTTCTTC. Translating gives CASSLRDANEQFF.

V gene TRBV7-9 combines with J gene TRBJ1-4, with 8 bases aligning to TRBD1. With V trimmed by 5 bases and J by 7 bases, 9 bases remained unmatched. Germline CDR1 and CDR2: SEHNR and FQNEAQ (reference sequence). This CDR3 spans 15 amino acids. CDR3 sequence: CASSRDPGTGEKLFF. The CDR3 DNA reads TGTGCCAGCAGCCGAGACCCCGGGACAGGTGAAAAACTGTTTTTT.

This clonotype was counted ten times or more. This rearrangement joins TRBV6-6 to TRBJ2-1; no reliable D call. The V end lost 6 bases, the J end lost 3 bases, and 18 bases lay between the germline ends. Germline CDR1 MNHNY, CDR2 SVGAGI (reference sequence). This CDR3 spans 16 amino acids. The CDR3 spells CASSLFGPSNYNEQFF. CDR3 in DNA: TGTGCCAGCAGCCTTTTCGGGCCCTCGAACTACAATGAGCAGTTCTTC.

This clonotype was found a few times. The chain has TRBV30 and TRBJ2-6, with TRBD2 as a possible D gene (7 bases). The CDR3 runs to 19 residues. V gave up 0 bases and J gave up 2 bases, with 20 bases separating them. In germline, CDR1 is GTSNPN, CDR2 SVGIG (reference sequence). The CDR3 is CAWSVLGGRDATGANVLTF. Here the CDR3 DNA reads TGTGCCTGGAGTGTACTGGGGGGGCGAGATGCGACTGGGGCCAACGTCCTGACTTTC.

V usage is TRBV19 and J usage is TRBJ1-1; D remains ambiguous. Deletions cut 0 bases from V and 7 bases from J, with 9 bases between. CDR1 and CDR2 from the germline V gene are LNHDA and SQIVND (reference sequence). CDR3 size: 13 residues. This chain's CDR3 is CASSIEGRSEAFF. Here the CDR3 DNA reads TGTGCCAGTAGTATAGAAGGGAGGAGTGAAGCTTTCTTT.

This clonotype has a handful of counts. At one end, the junction sequence differs from germline, possibly due to a read error. The gene calls are TRBV15 and TRBJ1-2; D possibly corresponds to TRBD1 (5 bases). CDR3 length equals 15 residues. Per germline, CDR1 LNHNV and CDR2 YYDKDF (reference sequence). CDR3 residues: CATSGDPGTEQGYTF. Here the CDR3 DNA reads TGTGCCACCAGCGGAGACCCCGGGACCGAACAAGGCTACACCTTC.